This T cell receptor (beta chain) was retrieved from a study of CD8 T cells in Susac syndrome. A quantity of about 0.5 to 1 ug RNA underwent reverse transcription using random hexamers. The method of amplification for TCR beta CDR3 was immunoSEQ multiplex PCR, covering 54 Vbeta and 13 Jbeta. TCRdb reprocessed the immunoSEQ multiplex PCR reads via MiXCR and lists one record per CDR3 protein. The sample lists fewer than 80,000 distinct CDR3 sequences; around 93% were seen once. V gave up 7 bases and J gave up 4 bases, with 19 bases separating them. The CDR3 is 15 amino acids. Germline V lookup: CDR1 MDHEN, CDR2 SYDVKM. The sample holds one count of this clonotype.

This sequence originates from a human donor in good health. Specimen: CD8+ T cells from PBMCs. The V and J genes are TRBV28 and TRBJ2-5, with D perhaps TRBD2 (5 bases). The CDR3 is CASTLDLNGVETQYF. The CDR3 nucleotides are TGTGCCAGCACCCTCGACTTAAACGGGGTAGAGACCCAGTACTTC. The variable domain in full, completed from reference TRBV28 and TRBJ2-5, reads DVKVTQSSRYLVKRTGEKVFLECVQDMDHENMFWYRQDPGLGLRLIYFSYDVKMKEKGDIPEGYSVSREKKERFSLILESASTNQTSMYLCASTLDLNGVETQYFGPGTRLLVL.